This T cell receptor (beta chain) comes out of a study of T cells expressing NK-cell markers. Study-level information: Out of eight donors sequenced, seven tested HCMV-seropositive and the remaining one seronegative.

Findings and caveats of the study: The study found dominant NKG2C+ clonotypes at about 1.0-8% of CD8+ T cells in six donors. One observes that, in several donors, these clonotypes were also the leading ones within the CD3+CD56-NKG2C+ fraction.

Turning to this clonotype: Antigen unknown.

TCRdb reprocessed the 5' RACE reads, with one entry per CDR3 protein and no DNA. Its table lists about 460,000 distinct CDR3 sequences. The sequencing sample was made of blood T cells: a sorted CD56 or NKG2C T cell subset, CD4+ or CD8+ T cells, or bulk PBMC T cells (not recorded which). The clonotype was recovered from a woman aged 45 to 65 in good health.

This chain's CDR3 is CSAATVTGSGNTIYF. The V call is TRBV20-1, the J call TRBJ1-3. The CDR3 loop spans 15 amino acids. Germline CDR1 and CDR2: DFQATT and SNEGSKA (reference sequence).